The rows below give T cell receptor beta chains drawn from one sample of a study of T cells after yellow fever vaccination. TCRdb itself ran the 5' RACE reads through MiXCR, one entry per CDR3 protein. The repertoire holds some 200,000 distinct CDR3 sequences, approximately 3% seen once, with around 3% in the top ten. The material sequenced was CD4+ T cells sorted from PBMCs, taken 10 days after the yellow fever booster vaccination. The receptors originated from a man between 18 and 29 years old who received the YFV17D yellow fever vaccine. CDR3s include the opening cysteine and the closing phenylalanine or tryptophan. D genes are given only for firm matches. Clone size is not always given. Where it is, it says once, few, many or a class for expanded clones.

CASSLWDTNTEAFF TGTGCCAGCAGCTTGTGGGACACGAACACTGAAGCTTTCTTT TRBJ1-1 . few TRBV5-5
CAWGRSSYNSPLHF TGTGCCTGGGGGAGGAGCTCCTATAATTCACCCCTCCACTTT TRBJ1-6 . many TRBV30
CASSLNLVQDTQYF TGTGCCAGCAGCTTAAATCTAGTACAAGATACGCAGTATTTT TRBJ2-3 . . TRBV7-3
CASSQEIAGVTDTQYF TGCGCCAGCAGCCAAGAAATCGCGGGGGTCACAGATACGCAGTATTTT TRBJ2-3 TRBD2 many TRBV4-1
CASSPGQGKWADTQYF TGTGCCAGCAGCCCCGGACAGGGAAAGTGGGCAGATACGCAGTATTTT TRBJ2-3 TRBD1 few TRBV3-1
CSVGEAGNTIYF TGCAGCGTTGGGGAGGCTGGAAACACCATATATTTT TRBJ1-3 . . TRBV29-1
CASCRDRLYGYTF TGTGCCAGCTGCCGGGACAGGTTGTATGGCTACACCTTC TRBJ1-2 TRBD1 many TRBV12-3/TRBV12-4
CAWSLGMGKLFF TGTGCCTGGAGTCTTGGTATGGGGAAACTGTTTTTT TRBJ1-4 . few TRBV30
CASSFLGATISLHF TGCGCCAGCAGCTTTCTCGGCGCGACCATCTCCCTCCACTTT TRBJ1-6 . . TRBV5-1
CASSSQGALVYGYTF TGTGCCAGCAGCTCACAGGGGGCTCTGGTCTATGGCTACACCTTC TRBJ1-2 TRBD1 . TRBV9
CASSPPGRRQETQYF TGTGCCAGCAGCCCCCCGGGACGGCGACAAGAGACCCAGTACTTC TRBJ2-5 . . TRBV7-9
CSASPPTSNTEAFF TGCAGTGCTAGCCCCCCCACCTCGAACACTGAAGCTTTCTTT TRBJ1-1 . . TRBV20-1
CASSLDSSAFSYNSPLHF TGCGCCAGCAGCTTGGATAGCAGCGCCTTCTCCTATAATTCACCCCTCCACTTT TRBJ1-6 . few TRBV5-1
CASRGGAEAQYF TGTGCCAGCAGGGGGGGGGCGGAGGCCCAGTACTTC TRBJ2-5 . . TRBV11-2
CASSRGAGYGYTF TGTGCCAGCAGCCGGGGAGCAGGCTATGGCTACACCTTC TRBJ1-2 . few TRBV5-6
CAWFSGTSGYTF TGTGCCTGGTTTTCCGGGACATCTGGCTACACCTTC TRBJ1-2 . few TRBV30
CASSATSGGAGTQYF TGTGCCAGCAGTGCTACTAGCGGGGGGGCTGGCACGCAGTATTTT TRBJ2-3 TRBD2 many TRBV2
CASNSRAGGGTDTQYF TGCGCCAGCAACTCCAGGGCGGGGGGCGGCACAGATACGCAGTATTTT TRBJ2-3 TRBD2 few TRBV5-1
CSASPDRGSEQYF TGCAGTGCTAGCCCCGACAGGGGAAGCGAGCAGTACTTC TRBJ2-7 TRBD1 many TRBV20-1
CASSLTLGSSEAFF TGTGCCAGCAGCTTAACTCTGGGGTCGTCAGAAGCTTTCTTT TRBJ1-1 . many TRBV7-9
CASSRDQGTGELFF TGTGCCAGCTCAAGGGACCAGGGGACCGGGGAGCTGTTTTTT TRBJ2-2 . many TRBV18
CSASDRDPGGAFF TGCAGTGCTAGCGACCGGGACCCCGGCGGAGCTTTCTTT TRBJ1-1 . many TRBV20-1
CASSWAEARNEQFF TGCGCCAGCAGCTGGGCGGAGGCGCGGAATGAGCAGTTCTTC TRBJ2-1 . . TRBV5-1